The 3 T cell receptor beta chains listed next were all sequenced from one sample in a study of OX40 agonist ivuxolimab in advanced cancers. Here immunoSEQ multiplex PCR was the method, and the copy in TCRdb shows in-frame clones only, minus some. The table records tens of thousands of clones, about nine tenths of them present only once. The sample consisted of CD4+ or CD8+ T cells sorted from blood, taken in a trial of the OX40 agonist ivuxolimab. All receptors derive from an adult with an advanced solid tumor such as melanoma, head and neck, liver or kidney cancer.

This chain connects TRBV9 to TRBJ2-6, with 9 positions matching TRBD2. Germline CDR1 is SGDLS and CDR2 is YYNGEE. After removal of 2 bases from V and 4 bases from J, the junction contained 16 bases not matched to a gene. The CDR3 spans 20 residues. The CDR3 nucleotides read TGTGCCAGCAGCGTTAGCGCGGGGGGGGATTATCTAGTAGGGGCCAACGTCCTGACTTTC. Protein: CASSVSAGGDYLVGANVLTF.

V usage is TRBV18 and J usage is TRBJ1-2, with D possibly being TRBD1 (5 bases). V gave up 5 bases and J gave up 2 bases, with 15 bases separating them. Germline V gives CDR1 KGHSH, CDR2 LQKENI. This CDR3 is 15 amino acids long. CDR3 residues: CASSSRVQVNYGYTF. Written as DNA, the CDR3 is TGTGCCAGCTCATCTCGGGTACAGGTGAACTATGGCTACACCTTC.

The chain employs TRBV19 and TRBJ2-6, with D hard to call. The CDR3 sequence is 15 residues long. Germline V gene lookup returns CDR1 LNHDA and CDR2 SQIVND (reference sequence). The V and J ends lost 2 bases and 2 bases respectively, with 7 bases between them. The CDR3 here is CASSIKGAGANVLTF. CDR3 DNA: TGTGCCAGTAGTATAAAAGGAGCTGGGGCCAACGTCCTGACTTTC. Using reference TRBV19 and TRBJ2-6 for the parts outside the CDR3, the full variable domain is DGGITQSPKYLFRKEGQNVTLSCEQNLNHDAMYWYRQDPGQGLRLIYYSQIVNDFQKGDIAEGYSVSREKKESFPLTVTSAQKNPTAFYLCASSIKGAGANVLTFGAGSRLTVL.